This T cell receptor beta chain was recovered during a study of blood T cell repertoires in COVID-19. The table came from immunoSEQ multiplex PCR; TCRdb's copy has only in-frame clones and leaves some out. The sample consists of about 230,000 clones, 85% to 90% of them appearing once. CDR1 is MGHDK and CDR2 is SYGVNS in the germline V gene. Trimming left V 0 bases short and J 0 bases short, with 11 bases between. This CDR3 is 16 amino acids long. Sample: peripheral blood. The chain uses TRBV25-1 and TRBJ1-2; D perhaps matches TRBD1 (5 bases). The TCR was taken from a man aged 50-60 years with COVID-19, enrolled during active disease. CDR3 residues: CASSEYGTGPNYGYTF. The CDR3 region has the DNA TGTGCCAGCAGTGAATATGGCACAGGACCTAACTATGGCTACACCTTC.